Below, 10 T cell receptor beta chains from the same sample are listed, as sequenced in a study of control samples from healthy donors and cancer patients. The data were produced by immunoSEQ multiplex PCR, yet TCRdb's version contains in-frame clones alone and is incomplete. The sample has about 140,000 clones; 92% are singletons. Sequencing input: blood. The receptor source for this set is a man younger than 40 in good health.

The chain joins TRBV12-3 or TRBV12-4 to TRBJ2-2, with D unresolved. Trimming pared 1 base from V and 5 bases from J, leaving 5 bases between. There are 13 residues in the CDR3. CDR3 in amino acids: CASSLDGTGELFF. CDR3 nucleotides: TGTGCCAGCAGTTTAGACGGTACCGGGGAGCTGTTTTTT.

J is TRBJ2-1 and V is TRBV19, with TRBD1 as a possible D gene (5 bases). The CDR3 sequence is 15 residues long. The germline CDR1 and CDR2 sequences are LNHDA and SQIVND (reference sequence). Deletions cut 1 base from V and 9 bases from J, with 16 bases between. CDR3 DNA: TGTGCCAGTAGTATAGTTTCTGGTAGGGGATCTGAGCAGTTCTTC. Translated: CASSIVSGRGSEQFF.

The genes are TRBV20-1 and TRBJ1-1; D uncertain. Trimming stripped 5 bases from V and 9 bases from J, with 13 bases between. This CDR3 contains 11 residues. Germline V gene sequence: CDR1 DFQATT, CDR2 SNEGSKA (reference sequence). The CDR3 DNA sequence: TGCAGTGCTCTACAGACGGCTCAAGCTTTCTTT. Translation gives CSALQTAQAFF.

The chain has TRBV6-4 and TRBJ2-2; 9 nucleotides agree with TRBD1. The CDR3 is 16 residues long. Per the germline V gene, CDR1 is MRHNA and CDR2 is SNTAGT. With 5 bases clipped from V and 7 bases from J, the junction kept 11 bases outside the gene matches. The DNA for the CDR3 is TGTGCCAGCAGTCGACGGGACAGGGTGAACCACGGGGAGCTGTTTTTT. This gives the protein CASSRRDRVNHGELFF.

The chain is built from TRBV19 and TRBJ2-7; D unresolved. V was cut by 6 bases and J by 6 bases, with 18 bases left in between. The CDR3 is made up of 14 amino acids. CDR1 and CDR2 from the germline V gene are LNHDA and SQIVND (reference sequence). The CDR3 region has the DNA TGTGCCAGTAGGGTGGCAGACACGTCAAGCGAGCAGTACTTC. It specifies CASRVADTSSEQYF.

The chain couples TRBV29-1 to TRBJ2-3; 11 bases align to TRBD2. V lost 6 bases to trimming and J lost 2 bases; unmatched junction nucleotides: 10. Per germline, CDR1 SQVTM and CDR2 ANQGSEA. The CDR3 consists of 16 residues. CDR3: CSVAQTSGAYTDTQYF. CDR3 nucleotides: TGCAGCGTCGCCCAGACTAGCGGGGCTTACACAGATACGCAGTATTTT.

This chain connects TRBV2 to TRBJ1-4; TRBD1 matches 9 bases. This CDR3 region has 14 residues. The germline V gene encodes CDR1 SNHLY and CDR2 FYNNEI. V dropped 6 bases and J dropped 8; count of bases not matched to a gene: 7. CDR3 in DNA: TGTGCCAGCAGGCGGACAGGGGTAGGCGAAAAACTGTTTTTT. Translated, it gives CASRRTGVGEKLFF.

The CDR3 reads CASSQDPRPTDTQYF. The CDR3 DNA sequence: TGTGCCAGCAGCCAGGACCCAAGACCCACAGATACGCAGTATTTT. The genes are TRBV9 and TRBJ2-3; D ambiguous. Germline V gene sequence: CDR1 SGDLS, CDR2 YYNGEE. The CDR3 is made up of 15 amino acids. V was shortened by 4 bases and J by 2 bases, with 14 bases between the two germline ends.

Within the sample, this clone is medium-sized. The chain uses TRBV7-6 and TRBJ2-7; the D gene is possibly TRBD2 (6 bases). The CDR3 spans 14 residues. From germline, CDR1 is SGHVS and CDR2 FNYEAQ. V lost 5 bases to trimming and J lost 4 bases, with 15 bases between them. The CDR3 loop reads CASSGAGRLYEQYF. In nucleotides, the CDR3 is TGTGCCAGCAGCGGGGCAGGGAGGTTGTACGAGCAGTACTTC. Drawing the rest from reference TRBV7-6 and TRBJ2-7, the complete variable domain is GAGVSQSPRYKVTKRGQDVALRCDPISGHVSLYWYRQALGQGPEFLTYFNYEAQQDKSGLPNDRFSAERPEGSISTLTIQRTEQRDSAMYRCASSGAGRLYEQYFGPGTRLTVT.

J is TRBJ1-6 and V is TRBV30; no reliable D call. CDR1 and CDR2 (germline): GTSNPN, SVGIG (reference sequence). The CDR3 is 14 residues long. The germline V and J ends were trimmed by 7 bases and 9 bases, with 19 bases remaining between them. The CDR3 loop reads CASTTIGVLSPLHF. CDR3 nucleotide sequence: TGTGCCTCTACAACGATCGGGGTTCTTTCACCCCTCCACTTT.